The present entry profiles one T cell receptor (beta chain) with its context. The data belong to a study of blood T cell repertoires in COVID-19. Germline values: CDR1 MDHEN, CDR2 SYDVKM. This CDR3 contains 16 residues. The ends were cut back, 6 bases at V and 4 bases at J, with 21 bases in the middle. Per the authors' pipeline: The assay estimated nucleated cells by amplifying reference gene primers. Measured with immunoSEQ multiplex PCR; TCRdb has only the in-frame clones, and not every one. V and J calls plus clone size are reproduced from that table; the DNA served to infer D and trimming. Of fewer than 250,000 clones listed, around four fifths are singletons.

This chain links TRBV28 with TRBJ1-1; TRBD1 is a possible D gene (6 bases). Sequenced: peripheral blood. This receptor was identified in a woman aged 50 to 65 with acute or convalescent COVID-19. In DNA, the CDR3 is TGTGCCAGCAGCCAGGATCAGGGGTTGTGGGGCACTGAAGCTTTCTTT. Protein product: CASSQDQGLWGTEAFF.